This is a list of T cell receptor beta chains from one sample in a study of shared clonotypes between healthy human individuals. Profiling relied on immunoSEQ multiplex PCR, and the TCRdb table lists in-frame clones only, not all of them. Of roughly 2.1 million clones listed, about 92% were seen once; the top ten hold around 1.7%. Sequencing was performed on naive CD8+ T cells from PBMCs. The receptor source for this set is a man in his late teens or twenties in good health. Some clones in this sample may be carry-over from other donors' samples. Each CDR3 is given with its conserved first and last residue. A D gene is named only where the DNA matches it firmly. Rows give clone size only sometimes, using once, few, many, or a class for an expanded clone.

>TRBV30|TRBJ1-1|few|-
TGTGCCTGGAGTGTACACGAGGGGCCCGATCCTGAAGCTTTCTTT
CAWSVHEGPDPEAFF
>TRBV28|TRBJ1-2|-|-
TGTGCCAGCACCCTGGAGGACTCCTATGGCTACACCTTC
CASTLEDSYGYTF
>TRBV27|TRBJ1-1|-|TRBD1
TGTGCCAGCAGTTTCGGACAGGGCCTCGCTGAAGCTTTCTTT
CASSFGQGLAEAFF
>TRBV2|TRBJ1-1|-|TRBD1
TGTGCCAGCAGCGACAGGGCGGACACTGAAGCTTTCTTT
CASSDRADTEAFF
>TRBV6-4|TRBJ2-5|-|-
TGTGCCAGCAGTGACCCCCATTTAGGGGAGCGGAGCAAAGAGACCCAGTACTTC
CASSDPHLGERSKETQYF
>TRBV11-1|TRBJ2-5|-|-
TGTGCCAGCAGCTTAGCGGGACTCCAAGAGACCCAGTACTTC
CASSLAGLQETQYF
>TRBV4-2|TRBJ2-7|-|TRBD2
TGTGCCAGCAGCCTCCTTAGCGGGAGAGTCCACGAGCAGTACTTC
CASSLLSGRVHEQYF
>TRBV11-2|TRBJ2-7|-|TRBD2
TGTGCCAGCAGCTTGGTACTAGCGGGAGAGGTGTACGAGCAGTACTTC
CASSLVLAGEVYEQYF
>TRBV4-1|TRBJ1-5|-|-
TGCGCCAGCAGCCAAAAGAAGGGTCGAGATCAGCCCCAGCATTTT
CASSQKKGRDQPQHF
>TRBV10-3|TRBJ1-1|-|-
TGTGCCATCAGCCAGGGTATACTAGACACTGAAGCTTTCTTT
CAISQGILDTEAFF
>TRBV7-2|TRBJ2-1|-|TRBD2
TGTGCCAGCAGCTTTTTTCCTCGCGGGAGTAACAATGAGCAGTTCTTC
CASSFFPRGSNNEQFF
>TRBV27|TRBJ1-2|-|-
TGTGCCAGCAGTTTTCAGGGGCTGGATGGCTACACCTTC
CASSFQGLDGYTF
>TRBV29-1|TRBJ2-2|-|TRBD1
TGCAGCGTTGGAGACAGGGGGCATAACGGGGAGCTGTTTTTT
CSVGDRGHNGELFF
>TRBV7-2|TRBJ2-1|-|TRBD2
TGTGCCAGCAGCTTAGTACTAGCGGACGCCTACAATGAGCAGTTCTTC
CASSLVLADAYNEQFF
>TRBV15|TRBJ1-5|-|-
TGTGCCACCAGCATAGAGATCGGGGCTCAGCCCCAGCATTTT
CATSIEIGAQPQHF
>TRBV27|TRBJ2-1|-|TRBD2
TGTGCCAGCAGTTTAGCGGGAGGTTACAATGAGCAGTTCTTC
CASSLAGGYNEQFF
>TRBV7-9|TRBJ2-7|-|-
TGTGCCAGCAGCTTAGCCAGTGGGGCCTACGAGCAGTACTTC
CASSLASGAYEQYF